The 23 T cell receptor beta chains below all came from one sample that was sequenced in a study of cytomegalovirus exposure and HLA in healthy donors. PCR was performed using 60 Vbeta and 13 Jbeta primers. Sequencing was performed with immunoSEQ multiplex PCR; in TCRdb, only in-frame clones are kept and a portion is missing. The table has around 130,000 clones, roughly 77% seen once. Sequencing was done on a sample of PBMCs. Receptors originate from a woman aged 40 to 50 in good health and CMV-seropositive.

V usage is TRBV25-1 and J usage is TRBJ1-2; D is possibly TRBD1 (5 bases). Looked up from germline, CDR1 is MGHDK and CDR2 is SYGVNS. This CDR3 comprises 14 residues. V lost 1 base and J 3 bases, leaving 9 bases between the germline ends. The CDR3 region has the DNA TGTGCCAGCAGTGAATTGGGCAGGGACTATGGCTACACCTTC. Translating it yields CASSELGRDYGYTF.

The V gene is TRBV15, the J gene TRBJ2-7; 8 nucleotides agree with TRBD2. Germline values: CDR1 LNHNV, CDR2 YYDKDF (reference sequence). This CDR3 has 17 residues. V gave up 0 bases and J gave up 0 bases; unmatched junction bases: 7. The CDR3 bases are TGTGCCACCAGCAGAGATCGTCAGCGGGGGAGCTCCTACGAGCAGTACTTC. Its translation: CATSRDRQRGSSYEQYF.

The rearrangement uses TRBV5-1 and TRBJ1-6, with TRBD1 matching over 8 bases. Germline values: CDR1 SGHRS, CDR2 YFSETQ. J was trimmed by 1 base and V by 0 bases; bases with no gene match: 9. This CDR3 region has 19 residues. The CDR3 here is CASSLVDNRGSSYNSPLHF. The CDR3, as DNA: TGCGCCAGCAGCTTGGTGGACAACAGGGGGTCGTCCTATAATTCACCCCTCCACTTT.

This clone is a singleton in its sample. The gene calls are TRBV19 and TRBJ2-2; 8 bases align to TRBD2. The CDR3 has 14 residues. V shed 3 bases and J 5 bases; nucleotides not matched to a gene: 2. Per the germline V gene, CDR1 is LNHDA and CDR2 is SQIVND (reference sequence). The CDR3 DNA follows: TGTGCCAGTAGTATCGGGGGGGCGACCGGGGAGCTGTTTTTT. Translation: CASSIGGATGELFF. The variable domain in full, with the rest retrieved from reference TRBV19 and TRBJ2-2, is DGGITQSPKYLFRKEGQNVTLSCEQNLNHDAMYWYRQDPGQGLRLIYYSQIVNDFQKGDIAEGYSVSREKKESFPLTVTSAQKNPTAFYLCASSIGGATGELFFGEGSRLTVL.

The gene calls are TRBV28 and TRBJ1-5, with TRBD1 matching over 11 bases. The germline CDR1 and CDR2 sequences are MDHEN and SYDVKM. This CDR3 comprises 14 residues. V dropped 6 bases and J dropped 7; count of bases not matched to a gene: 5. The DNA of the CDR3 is TGTGCCAGCAGCCCCGGACAGGGGGCACAGCCCCAGCATTTT. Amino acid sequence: CASSPGQGAQPQHF.

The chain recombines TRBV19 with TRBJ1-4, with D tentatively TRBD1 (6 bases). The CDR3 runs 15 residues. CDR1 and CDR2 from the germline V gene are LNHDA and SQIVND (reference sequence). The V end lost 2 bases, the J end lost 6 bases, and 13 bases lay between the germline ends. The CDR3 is CASSIMAGVDEKLFF. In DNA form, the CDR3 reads TGTGCCAGTAGTATAATGGCAGGGGTGGATGAAAAACTGTTTTTT.

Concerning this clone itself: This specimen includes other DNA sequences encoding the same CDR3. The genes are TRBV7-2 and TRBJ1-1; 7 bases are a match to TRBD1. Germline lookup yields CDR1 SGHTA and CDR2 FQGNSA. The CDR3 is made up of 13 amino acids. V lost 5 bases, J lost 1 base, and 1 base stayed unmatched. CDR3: CASSRQGNTEAFF. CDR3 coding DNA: TGTGCCAGCAGCCGACAGGGGAACACTGAAGCTTTCTTT.

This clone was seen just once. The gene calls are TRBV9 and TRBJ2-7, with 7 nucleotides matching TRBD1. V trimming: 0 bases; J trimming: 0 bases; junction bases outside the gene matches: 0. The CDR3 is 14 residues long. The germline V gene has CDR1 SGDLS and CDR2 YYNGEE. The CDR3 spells CASSVGDSSYEQYF. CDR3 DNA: TGTGCCAGCAGCGTAGGGGACAGCTCCTACGAGCAGTACTTC.

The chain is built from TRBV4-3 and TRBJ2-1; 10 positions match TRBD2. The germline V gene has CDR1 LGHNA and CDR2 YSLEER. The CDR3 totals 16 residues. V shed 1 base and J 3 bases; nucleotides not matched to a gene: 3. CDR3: CASSQALAGNYNEQFF. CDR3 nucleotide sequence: TGCGCCAGCAGCCAAGCACTAGCGGGAAACTACAATGAGCAGTTCTTC.

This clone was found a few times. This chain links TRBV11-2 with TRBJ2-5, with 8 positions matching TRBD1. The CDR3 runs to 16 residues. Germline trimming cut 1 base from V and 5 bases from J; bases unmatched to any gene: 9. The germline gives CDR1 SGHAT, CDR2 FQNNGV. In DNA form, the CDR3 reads TGTGCCAGCAGCTTAGGCTTCTTGGACAGGGAGGAGACCCAGTACTTC. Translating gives CASSLGFLDREETQYF.

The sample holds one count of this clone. The CDR3 is CASSPQGAWEAFF. The CDR3 DNA sequence: TGTGCCAGCAGCCCTCAGGGGGCATGGGAAGCTTTCTTT. This chain uses TRBV7-3 with TRBJ1-1; 8 nucleotides agree with TRBD1. V shed 5 bases, J shed 8 bases, and the junction held 7 bases outside the gene matches. Looked up from germline, CDR1 is SGHTA and CDR2 is FQGTGA. The length of the CDR3 is 13 residues.

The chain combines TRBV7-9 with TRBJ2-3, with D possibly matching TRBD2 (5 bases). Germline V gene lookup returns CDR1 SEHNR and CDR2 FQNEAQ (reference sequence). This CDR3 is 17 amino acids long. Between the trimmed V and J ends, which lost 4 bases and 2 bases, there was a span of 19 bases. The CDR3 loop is CASSSLPGRVLTDTQYF. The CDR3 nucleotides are TGTGCCAGCAGCTCGCTGCCGGGAAGAGTGCTCACAGATACGCAGTATTTT.

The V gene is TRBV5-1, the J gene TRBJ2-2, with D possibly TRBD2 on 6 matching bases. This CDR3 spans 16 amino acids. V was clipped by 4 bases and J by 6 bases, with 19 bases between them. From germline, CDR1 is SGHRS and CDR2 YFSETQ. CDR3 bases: TGCGCCAGCAGCCTAATCCAAACTAGCCTCCCCGGGGAGCTGTTTTTT. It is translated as CASSLIQTSLPGELFF.

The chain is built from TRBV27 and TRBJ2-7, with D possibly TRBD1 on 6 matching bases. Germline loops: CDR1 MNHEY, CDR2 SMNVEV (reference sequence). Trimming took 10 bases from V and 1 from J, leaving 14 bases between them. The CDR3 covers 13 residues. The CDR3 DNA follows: TGTGCCATAGGGCAGGGGCATTCCTACGAGCAGTACTTC. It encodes CAIGQGHSYEQYF.

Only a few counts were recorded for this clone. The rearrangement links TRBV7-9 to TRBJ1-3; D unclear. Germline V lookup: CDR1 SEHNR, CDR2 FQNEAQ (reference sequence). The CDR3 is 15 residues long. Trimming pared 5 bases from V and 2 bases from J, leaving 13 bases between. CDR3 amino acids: CASSPSPYAGNTIYF. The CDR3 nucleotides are TGTGCCAGCAGCCCGAGCCCATATGCTGGAAACACCATATATTTT.

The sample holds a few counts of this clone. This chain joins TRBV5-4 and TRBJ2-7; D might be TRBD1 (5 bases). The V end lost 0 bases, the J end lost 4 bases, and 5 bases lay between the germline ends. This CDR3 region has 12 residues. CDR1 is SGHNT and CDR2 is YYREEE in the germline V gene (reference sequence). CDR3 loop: CASSLDRYEQYF. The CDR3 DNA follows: TGTGCCAGCAGCTTGGACAGGTACGAGCAGTACTTC.

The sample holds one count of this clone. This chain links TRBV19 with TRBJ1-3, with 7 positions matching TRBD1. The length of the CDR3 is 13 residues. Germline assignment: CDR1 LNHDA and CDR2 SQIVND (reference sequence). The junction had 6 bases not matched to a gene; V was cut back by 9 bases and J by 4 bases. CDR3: CASEQGRGNTIYF. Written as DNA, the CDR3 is TGTGCCAGCGAACAGGGGAGAGGAAACACCATATATTTT. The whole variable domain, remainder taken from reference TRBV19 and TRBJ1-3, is DGGITQSPKYLFRKEGQNVTLSCEQNLNHDAMYWYRQDPGQGLRLIYYSQIVNDFQKGDIAEGYSVSREKKESFPLTVTSAQKNPTAFYLCASEQGRGNTIYFGEGSWLTVV.

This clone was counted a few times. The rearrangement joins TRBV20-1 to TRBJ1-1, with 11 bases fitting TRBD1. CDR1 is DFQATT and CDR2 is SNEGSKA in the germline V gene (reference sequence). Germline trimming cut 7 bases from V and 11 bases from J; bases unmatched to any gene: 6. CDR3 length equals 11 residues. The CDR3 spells CSGTGGSYAFF. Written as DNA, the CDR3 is TGCAGTGGGACAGGGGGCTCCTACGCTTTCTTT.

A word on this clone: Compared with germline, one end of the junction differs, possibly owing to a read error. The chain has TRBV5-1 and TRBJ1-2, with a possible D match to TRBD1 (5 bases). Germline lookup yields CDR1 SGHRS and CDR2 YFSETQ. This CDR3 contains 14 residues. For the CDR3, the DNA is TGCGCCAGCAGCTTGGGCGGGGCGGTCTATGGCTTCACCTTC. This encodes CASSLGGAVYGFTF.

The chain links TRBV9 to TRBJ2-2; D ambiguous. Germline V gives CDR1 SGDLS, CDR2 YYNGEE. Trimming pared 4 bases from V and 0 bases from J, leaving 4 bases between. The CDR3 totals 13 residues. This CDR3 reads CASSTPNTGELFF. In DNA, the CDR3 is TGTGCCAGCAGCACTCCGAACACCGGGGAGCTGTTTTTT.

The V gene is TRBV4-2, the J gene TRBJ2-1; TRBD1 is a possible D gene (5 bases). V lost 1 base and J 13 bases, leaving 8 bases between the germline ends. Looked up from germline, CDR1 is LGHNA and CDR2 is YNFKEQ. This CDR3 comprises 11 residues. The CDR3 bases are TGTGCCAGCAGCCAAGGCGGACAACAGTTCTTC. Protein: CASSQGGQQFF.

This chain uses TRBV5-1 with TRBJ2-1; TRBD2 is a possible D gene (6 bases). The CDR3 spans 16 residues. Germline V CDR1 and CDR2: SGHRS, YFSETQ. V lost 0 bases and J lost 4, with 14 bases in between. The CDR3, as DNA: TGCGCCAGCAGCTTGGAGGGCGGGAAGGGGTACAATGAGCAGTTCTTC. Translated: CASSLEGGKGYNEQFF.

Here the CDR3 reads CSVESPSGSSYEQYF. DNA of the CDR3: TGCAGCGTTGAATCGCCTAGCGGGAGCTCCTACGAGCAGTACTTC. The rearrangement joins TRBV29-1 to TRBJ2-7; 10 bases match TRBD2. V trimming: 2 bases; J trimming: 0 bases; junction bases outside the gene matches: 4. The CDR3 spans 15 residues. The germline V gene has CDR1 SQVTM and CDR2 ANQGSEA.